One sample yielded the 30 T cell receptor beta chains listed below, sequenced in a study of cytomegalovirus exposure and HLA in healthy donors. Primers for the PCR totalled 60 Vbeta and 13 Jbeta. Assay used: immunoSEQ multiplex PCR; TCRdb lists only in-frame clones, some missing. Its table records 60,000 or so clones. Material for sequencing was PBMCs. The receptors come from a woman aged 18-30 years in good health and CMV-seronegative.

The V call is TRBV6-1, the J call TRBJ1-2, with D unclear. V shed 3 bases and J shed 8 bases, with 7 bases lying between them. Germline V lookup: CDR1 MNHNS, CDR2 SASEGT. The length of the CDR3 is 11 residues. The CDR3 DNA is TGTGCCAGCAGTGACCTGCGGGGCTACACCTTC. Translated, it gives CASSDLRGYTF.

V usage is TRBV5-1 and J usage is TRBJ2-7; 12 bases fit TRBD1. This CDR3 is 17 amino acids long. J was trimmed by 9 bases and V by 4 bases; bases with no gene match: 17. Germline V gene data show CDR1 as SGHRS and CDR2 as YFSETQ. The CDR3 coding sequence is TGCGCCAGCAGCGTGGACCCCGGGGACAGGGGGCTGGTGGGGCAGTACTTC. It is translated as CASSVDPGDRGLVGQYF.

V gene TRBV2 combines with J gene TRBJ2-5; D is unresolved. V lost 5 bases, J lost 5 bases, and 6 bases lay in between. The length of the CDR3 is 11 residues. The germline CDR1 and CDR2 sequences are SNHLY and FYNNEI. The CDR3 DNA follows: TGTGCCAGCAGTCCGTTGGAGACCCAGTACTTC. Amino acid sequence: CASSPLETQYF.

J is TRBJ2-5 and V is TRBV6-5; D is uncertain. Trimming cost V 0 bases and J 1 base, with 3 bases left between them. CDR1 is MNHEY and CDR2 is SVGAGI in the germline V gene. The CDR3 covers 13 residues. CDR3 DNA sequence: TGTGCCAGCAGTTACTCGGCCCAAGAGACCCAGTACTTC. Its protein product is CASSYSAQETQYF.

This chain connects TRBV10-1 to TRBJ2-1, with TRBD2 matching 11 bases. CDR3 length: 15 amino acids. Germline V CDR1 and CDR2: WNHNN, SYGVQD (reference sequence). Trimming took 2 bases from V and 9 from J; bases not matched to a gene: 6. DNA of the CDR3: TGCGCCAGCAGTGAGGCTCTAGCGGGAGGAGGTGAGCAGTTCTTC. Protein: CASSEALAGGGEQFF.

V gene TRBV2 combines with J gene TRBJ2-1; D gene ambiguous. This CDR3 is 13 amino acids long. Looked up from germline, CDR1 is SNHLY and CDR2 is FYNNEI. V lost 6 bases and J lost 12, with 18 bases in between. Here the CDR3 reads CASSVESGWRQFF. CDR3 DNA sequence: TGTGCCAGCAGCGTAGAATCGGGTTGGCGGCAGTTCTTC. Full variable domain (outside the CDR3, taken from reference TRBV2 and TRBJ2-1): EPEVTQTPSHQVTQMGQEVILRCVPISNHLYFYWYRQILGQKVEFLVSFYNNEISEKSEIFDDQFSVERPDGSNFTLKIRSTKLEDSAMYFCASSVESGWRQFFGPGTRLTVL.

The chain has TRBV7-8 and TRBJ1-5; D possibly corresponds to TRBD1 (6 bases). Germline values: CDR1 SGHVS, CDR2 FQNEAQ. Trimming shortened V by 1 base and J by 5 bases, and 12 bases separated the two germline ends. The CDR3 is made up of 15 amino acids. This CDR3 reads CASSLVAGGYQPQHF. The CDR3 bases are TGTGCCAGCAGCTTAGTAGCGGGGGGCTATCAGCCCCAGCATTTT.

V is TRBV6-1 and J is TRBJ1-1; the D gene is possibly TRBD1 (6 bases). The CDR3 sequence is 15 residues long. Per the germline V gene, CDR1 is MNHNS and CDR2 is SASEGT. V lost 10 bases to trimming and J lost 3 bases, with 21 bases between them. CDR3 region: CATLGRGASDTEAFF. The CDR3, as DNA: TGTGCCACCTTAGGTCGGGGGGCATCGGACACTGAAGCTTTCTTT.

The chain uses TRBV7-8 and TRBJ1-4; D unresolved. V shed 5 bases and J shed 8 bases, with 15 bases lying between them. Germline V gene data show CDR1 as SGHVS and CDR2 as FQNEAQ. The CDR3 has 14 residues. The CDR3 here is CASSQRSAGEKLFF. DNA of the CDR3: TGTGCCAGCAGCCAACGCTCCGCGGGAGAAAAACTGTTTTTT.

V is TRBV6-1 and J is TRBJ1-2; unclear D gene. The CDR3 spans 10 residues. Germline CDR1 reads MNHNS; CDR2 reads SASEGT. V was trimmed by 10 bases and J by 5 bases, leaving 8 bases between them. Here the CDR3 DNA reads TGTGCCACGACGGAGTATGGCTACACCTTC. Amino acids: CATTEYGYTF.

This rearrangement joins TRBV28 to TRBJ2-7; D is unclear. Trimming took 3 bases from V and 6 from J, leaving 6 bases between them. The CDR3 contains 11 residues. Germline-derived CDR1 and CDR2 are MDHEN and SYDVKM. The CDR3 sequence: CASSFFSEQYF. The DNA for the CDR3 is TGTGCCAGCAGTTTTTTCTCCGAGCAGTACTTC.

The chain employs TRBV5-1 and TRBJ1-2; 7 nucleotides line up with TRBD1. This CDR3 region has 18 residues. The V segment lost 3 bases and the J segment 4 bases; nucleotides outside the gene matches: 18. Germline V gives CDR1 SGHRS, CDR2 YFSETQ. The CDR3 sequence is CASSWGTAISSLGYGYTF. The CDR3 region has the DNA TGCGCCAGCAGCTGGGGGACAGCTATTTCATCCCTCGGCTATGGCTACACCTTC.

The CDR3 sequence is CASSRDWGSPLHF. The CDR3 DNA reads as TGCGCCAGCAGCCGGGACTGGGGTTCACCCCTCCACTTT. The chain links TRBV5-1 to TRBJ1-6, with D perhaps matching TRBD1 (5 bases). This CDR3 is built from 13 residues. Trimming cost V 4 bases and J 9 bases, with 11 bases left between them. Germline assignment: CDR1 SGHRS and CDR2 YFSETQ.

The V and J genes are TRBV27 and TRBJ2-1; tentatively, D is TRBD1 (5 bases). V dropped 7 bases and J dropped 0 bases, with 16 bases sitting between them. Germline loops: CDR1 MNHEY, CDR2 SMNVEV (reference sequence). There are 16 residues in the CDR3. CDR3 in DNA: TGTGCCAGCAAAAGGCAGGGCGCGAGCTCCTACAATGAGCAGTTCTTC. This sequence encodes CASKRQGASSYNEQFF.

CDR3 in DNA: TGTGCCAGCAATCGGGAGAACACAGATACGCAGTATTTT. Translation: CASNRENTDTQYF. The chain uses TRBV6-5 and TRBJ2-3; D is possibly TRBD2 (6 bases). The CDR3 is 13 amino acids. V was clipped by 7 bases and J by 2 bases, with 10 bases between them. CDR1 and CDR2 from the germline V gene are MNHEY and SVGAGI.

The chain has TRBV28 and TRBJ1-2, with 7 positions matching TRBD1. The germline V gene has CDR1 MDHEN and CDR2 SYDVKM. The J segment lost 2 bases and the V segment lost 5 bases, leaving 5 bases of the junction unmatched. This CDR3 contains 14 residues. In nucleotides, the CDR3 is TGTGCCAGCAGTCCGGGACAGACAAACTATGGCTACACCTTC. Translated: CASSPGQTNYGYTF.

V is TRBV5-4 and J is TRBJ2-2, with D possibly matching TRBD2 (6 bases). V was clipped by 4 bases and J by 7 bases, with 20 bases between them. CDR3 size: 16 residues. Germline CDR1 is SGHNT and CDR2 is YYREEE (reference sequence). This CDR3 reads CASSPIPGGGFGELFF. In DNA form, the CDR3 reads TGTGCCAGCAGCCCGATTCCCGGGGGTGGATTCGGGGAGCTGTTTTTT.

The chain employs TRBV2 and TRBJ2-7; 10 nucleotides line up with TRBD1. CDR3 length equals 13 residues. Germline V gene data show CDR1 as SNHLY and CDR2 as FYNNEI. Unmatched junction bases numbered 2, after V lost 7 bases and J lost 2 bases. CDR3 DNA sequence: TGTGCCAGCACGGGGACAGGGGCCTACGAGCAGTACTTC. Protein: CASTGTGAYEQYF.

This chain uses TRBV9 with TRBJ2-3; D is ambiguous. Germline CDR1 reads SGDLS; CDR2 reads YYNGEE. The ends were cut back, 0 bases at V and 4 bases at J, with 3 bases in the middle. The CDR3 totals 12 residues. CDR3 nucleotide sequence: TGTGCCAGCAGCGTAGGGCCAGATACGCAGTATTTT. Residues: CASSVGPDTQYF.

The J gene is TRBJ1-2, the V gene TRBV6-5; D is perhaps TRBD1 (6 bases). Trimming removed 6 bases from V and 7 bases from J, with 15 bases in between. This CDR3 has 13 amino acids. The germline V gene encodes CDR1 MNHEY and CDR2 SVGAGI. As DNA, the CDR3 is TGTGCCAGCAGCGAAACAGGGTATTCTGGCTACACCTTC. This codes for CASSETGYSGYTF.

V gene TRBV7-9 combines with J gene TRBJ1-2, with D perhaps TRBD1 (5 bases). This CDR3 spans 14 amino acids. Trimming shortened V by 5 bases and J by 4 bases, and 14 bases separated the two germline ends. Germline V CDR1 and CDR2: SEHNR, FQNEAQ (reference sequence). CDR3 amino acids: CASSPGTTGYGYTF. CDR3 sequence (DNA): TGTGCCAGCAGCCCCGGGACTACGGGCTATGGCTACACCTTC.

The V and J genes are TRBV28 and TRBJ2-1; a weak D match, TRBD2 (6 bases). V gave up 3 bases and J gave up 5 bases, with 14 bases separating them. Germline V CDR1 and CDR2: MDHEN, SYDVKM. The CDR3 contains 15 residues. The CDR3 is CASSFGGSADNEQFF. CDR3 nucleotides: TGTGCCAGCAGTTTTGGGGGGAGTGCCGACAATGAGCAGTTCTTC.

This rearrangement joins TRBV6-5 to TRBJ2-7; 8 bases agree with TRBD1. Germline V CDR1 and CDR2: MNHEY, SVGAGI. J gave up 6 bases and V 5 bases, and 12 bases lay outside the gene matches. The CDR3 sequence is 15 residues long. The CDR3 sequence is CASSLSPDRAGEQYF. In DNA form, the CDR3 reads TGTGCCAGCAGTCTCTCCCCGGACAGGGCTGGCGAGCAGTACTTC.

The V call is TRBV30, the J call TRBJ1-2, with TRBD1 matching over 7 bases. Germline CDR1 and CDR2: GTSNPN and SVGIG (reference sequence). J lost 4 bases, V lost 0 bases, and 5 bases had no gene match. This CDR3 is 14 amino acids long. The CDR3 spells CAWSVIAGGYGYTF. CDR3 nucleotides: TGTGCCTGGAGTGTAATCGCAGGGGGCTATGGCTACACCTTC.

The J gene is TRBJ2-7, the V gene TRBV25-1; weak D call: TRBD2 (5 bases). Germline CDR1 reads MGHDK; CDR2 reads SYGVNS. V lost 5 bases and J 2 bases, leaving 10 bases between the germline ends. The CDR3 runs to 13 residues. For the CDR3, the DNA is TGTGCCAGCAGTCGAGGGAACGCCTACGAGCAGTACTTC. Amino acid sequence: CASSRGNAYEQYF.

The V and J genes are TRBV5-4 and TRBJ1-6, with 10 bases matching TRBD1. CDR3 size: 14 residues. Germline V gene sequence: CDR1 SGHNT, CDR2 YYREEE (reference sequence). With V trimmed by 4 bases and J by 10 bases, 5 bases remained unmatched. CDR3 region: CASSLRDRGSPLHF. As DNA, the CDR3 is TGTGCCAGCAGCCTAAGGGACAGGGGATCACCCCTCCACTTT.

V is TRBV5-1 and J is TRBJ2-7, with a tentative D call TRBD1 (6 bases). This CDR3 region has 13 residues. Trimming cost V 4 bases and J 3 bases, with 11 bases left between them. The germline V gene has CDR1 SGHRS and CDR2 YFSETQ. This chain's CDR3 is CASSLGDNYEQYF. In DNA, the CDR3 is TGCGCCAGCAGCCTGGGGGACAACTACGAGCAGTACTTC.

The genes are TRBV12-5 and TRBJ1-2; D unresolved. The CDR3 has 13 residues. Germline V CDR1 and CDR2: LGHNT, FRNRAP. V shed 1 base and J shed 12 bases, with 15 bases lying between them. This CDR3 is CASGLAQPVVNTF. DNA of the CDR3: TGTGCTAGTGGTTTGGCCCAACCCGTAGTTAACACCTTC.

The gene calls are TRBV5-1 and TRBJ2-7; 9 nucleotides align to TRBD2. CDR3 length equals 16 residues. CDR1 and CDR2 (germline): SGHRS, YFSETQ. The ends lost 0 bases at V and 0 bases at J; junction bases unmatched: 4. DNA of the CDR3: TGCGCCAGCAGCTTGGGAGCGGGAGGCTTCTCCTACGAGCAGTACTTC. It translates to CASSLGAGGFSYEQYF.

The chain combines TRBV4-2 with TRBJ2-7; D is possibly TRBD1 (5 bases). The CDR3 is made up of 15 amino acids. Germline CDR1 LGHNA, CDR2 YNFKEQ. V lost 4 bases and J lost 2, with 15 bases in between. In DNA form, the CDR3 reads TGTGCCAGCAGCCTTAACCCACAGGCCGCCTACGAGCAGTACTTC. This encodes CASSLNPQAAYEQYF.